These T cell receptor beta chains were read from a single sample in a study of blood T cell repertoires in COVID-19. Clones were sequenced by immunoSEQ multiplex PCR, and TCRdb holds only the in-frame ones, with some missing. The sample holds over 300,000 clones, roughly 85% seen once. Material for sequencing was peripheral blood. The receptor source for this set is a human donor in a cohort sampled during active COVID-19. Both conserved end residues are part of each CDR3. D genes are given only for firm matches. Not all rows give a size; the values are once, few, many and, for expanded clones, a class.

cdr3_nt: TGTGCCTGGAGTGAGCAAATAGATGAAAAACTGTTTTTT
cdr3_aa: CAWSEQIDEKLFF
clone_size: few
j_call: TRBJ1-4
d_call: NA
v_call: TRBV30

cdr3_nt: TGTGCCAGCAGCGAGGGACAGGCCTTATATGGCTACACCTTC
cdr3_aa: CASSEGQALYGYTF
clone_size: NA
j_call: TRBJ1-2
d_call: TRBD1
v_call: TRBV5-6

cdr3_nt: TGTGCCAGCAGTCTGACGGGGGTTGAGCAGTTCTTC
cdr3_aa: CASSLTGVEQFF
clone_size: NA
j_call: TRBJ2-1
d_call: NA
v_call: TRBV12-3/TRBV12-4

cdr3_nt: TGTGCCAGCAGCCTCTCGGGACTAGCGGGGTCCGAGCAGTACTTC
cdr3_aa: CASSLSGLAGSEQYF
clone_size: NA
j_call: TRBJ2-7
d_call: TRBD2
v_call: TRBV3-1/TRBV3-2

cdr3_nt: TGTGCCAGCAGCCAAGGGACAGGGGCTCACTATGGCTACACCTTC
cdr3_aa: CASSQGTGAHYGYTF
clone_size: NA
j_call: TRBJ1-2
d_call: TRBD1
v_call: TRBV4-2

cdr3_nt: TGTGCCAGCAGCTCGGGACAGGGGGCATACGAGCAGTACTTC
cdr3_aa: CASSSGQGAYEQYF
clone_size: NA
j_call: TRBJ2-7
d_call: TRBD1
v_call: TRBV5-4

cdr3_nt: TGTGCCAGCAGCCAGCAGGGGGCGACGCCGGATAATGAAAAACTGTTTTTT
cdr3_aa: CASSQQGATPDNEKLFF
clone_size: NA
j_call: TRBJ1-4
d_call: TRBD1
v_call: TRBV3-1/TRBV3-2

cdr3_nt: TGTGCCAGCAGTTTCGGGGTGGATTCACCCCTCCACTTT
cdr3_aa: CASSFGVDSPLHF
clone_size: once
j_call: TRBJ1-6
d_call: NA
v_call: TRBV12-3/TRBV12-4

cdr3_nt: TGTGCCAGCTCCTGCGGGGCCTCTAATGAAAAACTGTTTTTT
cdr3_aa: CASSCGASNEKLFF
clone_size: NA
j_call: TRBJ1-4
d_call: NA
v_call: TRBV12-1

cdr3_nt: TGTGCCAGCAGTGACTCGAGCAGGGCAGGGTACAATGAGCAGTTCTTC
cdr3_aa: CASSDSSRAGYNEQFF
clone_size: NA
j_call: TRBJ2-1
d_call: NA
v_call: TRBV6-4

cdr3_nt: TGTGCCAGTATGCCCAGGGCAACTAATGAAAAACTGTTTTTT
cdr3_aa: CASMPRATNEKLFF
clone_size: few
j_call: TRBJ1-4
d_call: NA
v_call: TRBV19

cdr3_nt: TGTGCCAGCAGTTCAGGGGTATATCAGCCCCAGCATTTT
cdr3_aa: CASSSGVYQPQHF
clone_size: few
j_call: TRBJ1-5
d_call: NA
v_call: TRBV12-3/TRBV12-4

cdr3_nt: TGTGCCAGTAGTTCACGCGGGGAGGGGGGCAATCAGCCCCAGCATTTT
cdr3_aa: CASSSRGEGGNQPQHF
clone_size: NA
j_call: TRBJ1-5
d_call: NA
v_call: TRBV19

cdr3_nt: TGTGCCAGCAGCTCGGGACAGGGCTATGGCTACACCTTC
cdr3_aa: CASSSGQGYGYTF
clone_size: NA
j_call: TRBJ1-2
d_call: TRBD1
v_call: TRBV6-6

cdr3_nt: TGCAGCGCGACAGCCAACTATGGCTACACCTTC
cdr3_aa: CSATANYGYTF
clone_size: NA
j_call: TRBJ1-2
d_call: NA
v_call: TRBV29-1

cdr3_nt: TGTGCCAGCAGCGGACCGGGACAGGGCTCCTATAGCAATCAGCCCCAGCATTTT
cdr3_aa: CASSGPGQGSYSNQPQHF
clone_size: NA
j_call: TRBJ1-5
d_call: TRBD1
v_call: TRBV7-9

cdr3_nt: TGTGCCACCAGCCAAAGGAGGAGTAACACTGAAGCTTTCTTT
cdr3_aa: CATSQRRSNTEAFF
clone_size: once
j_call: TRBJ1-1
d_call: NA
v_call: TRBV15

cdr3_nt: TGTGCCAGTACGCATCCGACAGGGGGAATGAACACTGAAGCTTTCTTT
cdr3_aa: CASTHPTGGMNTEAFF
clone_size: NA
j_call: TRBJ1-1
d_call: TRBD1
v_call: TRBV19

cdr3_nt: TGTGCCAGCAGCGTACCTGGGGGGATAAGCTCCTACGAGCAGTACTTC
cdr3_aa: CASSVPGGISSYEQYF
clone_size: NA
j_call: TRBJ2-7
d_call: NA
v_call: TRBV9

cdr3_nt: TGTGCCAGCAGTGATTGGGAGAGCGGTAGAAACACCATATATTTT
cdr3_aa: CASSDWESGRNTIYF
clone_size: NA
j_call: TRBJ1-3
d_call: NA
v_call: TRBV2

cdr3_nt: TGTGCCAGCAGCTTAGCAGGGGGACATCAGCCCCAGCATTTT
cdr3_aa: CASSLAGGHQPQHF
clone_size: NA
j_call: TRBJ1-5
d_call: NA
v_call: TRBV7-9

cdr3_nt: TGTGCCAGTAGTATATCGGGGACAGGGACTCCCTACGAGCAGTACTTC
cdr3_aa: CASSISGTGTPYEQYF
clone_size: NA
j_call: TRBJ2-7
d_call: TRBD1
v_call: TRBV19

cdr3_nt: TGTGCCAGCAGCCCCATTGAGCTCCAACTCTCCTACAATGAGCAGTTCTTC
cdr3_aa: CASSPIELQLSYNEQFF
clone_size: NA
j_call: TRBJ2-1
d_call: NA
v_call: TRBV5-6

cdr3_nt: TGTGCCAGCAGCCAAGACGGACAGGGGCAGTACTTC
cdr3_aa: CASSQDGQGQYF
clone_size: NA
j_call: TRBJ2-7
d_call: TRBD1
v_call: TRBV4-2

cdr3_nt: TGCGCCAGCAGCCAAAGACCCCCGGGGACTACAGATACGCAGTATTTT
cdr3_aa: CASSQRPPGTTDTQYF
clone_size: NA
j_call: TRBJ2-3
d_call: NA
v_call: TRBV4-1

cdr3_nt: TGTGCCAGCAGTCAACAGGGTCTGGGTGAAAAACTGTTTTTT
cdr3_aa: CASSQQGLGEKLFF
clone_size: NA
j_call: TRBJ1-4
d_call: NA
v_call: TRBV27

cdr3_nt: TGTGCCAGTAGTATAGACCGCAGTCCTTTCCGGGGTGGCTACACCTTC
cdr3_aa: CASSIDRSPFRGGYTF
clone_size: NA
j_call: TRBJ1-2
d_call: NA
v_call: TRBV19

cdr3_nt: TGTGCCAGCAGCACCCTGACAGAATGCCCAATGAACACTGAAGCTTTCTTT
cdr3_aa: CASSTLTECPMNTEAFF
clone_size: NA
j_call: TRBJ1-1
d_call: NA
v_call: TRBV21-1

cdr3_nt: TGTGCCAGCAGTTTAAGAGGTCATGAGCAGTTCTTC
cdr3_aa: CASSLRGHEQFF
clone_size: NA
j_call: TRBJ2-1
d_call: NA
v_call: TRBV12-3/TRBV12-4

cdr3_nt: TGTGCCAGCAGCTTAACTTTGGGACAAAGAGGCAATGAGCAGTTCTTC
cdr3_aa: CASSLTLGQRGNEQFF
clone_size: NA
j_call: TRBJ2-1
d_call: NA
v_call: TRBV7-3

cdr3_nt: TGTGCCAGCAGCCCCGAGGAAGGTTATGAGGGGGCCAACGTCCTGACTTTC
cdr3_aa: CASSPEEGYEGANVLTF
clone_size: NA
j_call: TRBJ2-6
d_call: NA
v_call: TRBV3-1/TRBV3-2

cdr3_nt: TGTGCCAGCAGGCCTACTAGCGGGAACACCGGGGAGCTGTTTTTT
cdr3_aa: CASRPTSGNTGELFF
clone_size: NA
j_call: TRBJ2-2
d_call: TRBD2
v_call: TRBV7-6

cdr3_nt: TGTGCCACCAGTGAGAGGGACAGGGGATTAGATACGCAGTATTTT
cdr3_aa: CATSERDRGLDTQYF
clone_size: few
j_call: TRBJ2-3
d_call: TRBD1
v_call: TRBV24-1

cdr3_nt: TGTGCCAGCAGCTTAAACAGGGGCGAGCAGTACTTC
cdr3_aa: CASSLNRGEQYF
clone_size: NA
j_call: TRBJ2-7
d_call: TRBD1
v_call: TRBV7-9

cdr3_nt: TGTGCCAGCAGCCAAGATCGTCGGTCGAACACCGGGGAGCTGTTTTTT
cdr3_aa: CASSQDRRSNTGELFF
clone_size: many
j_call: TRBJ2-2
d_call: NA
v_call: TRBV4-2

cdr3_nt: TGTGCCAGCAGTGAAATGCAGGGCGGCTACACCTTC
cdr3_aa: CASSEMQGGYTF
clone_size: NA
j_call: TRBJ1-2
d_call: NA
v_call: TRBV6-1

cdr3_nt: TGTGCCAGCAGTGAACTGTACAGGGGGCATGAGCAGTTCTTC
cdr3_aa: CASSELYRGHEQFF
clone_size: many
j_call: TRBJ2-1
d_call: TRBD1
v_call: TRBV6-1

cdr3_nt: TGTGCCAGCGGGAGGGTAGGTTCGGTCTACGAGCAGTACTTC
cdr3_aa: CASGRVGSVYEQYF
clone_size: NA
j_call: TRBJ2-7
d_call: TRBD2
v_call: TRBV6-5

cdr3_nt: TGTGCCAGCAGTGATGGGACAGGGGTTGGGACTGAAGCTTTCTTT
cdr3_aa: CASSDGTGVGTEAFF
clone_size: NA
j_call: TRBJ1-1
d_call: TRBD1
v_call: TRBV6-1

cdr3_nt: TGTGCCAGCAGCTTAGAGTCGGGGAATTCACCCCTCCACTTT
cdr3_aa: CASSLESGNSPLHF
clone_size: NA
j_call: TRBJ1-6
d_call: NA
v_call: TRBV7-9

cdr3_nt: TGCGCCAGCAGTCCCGGGACAGCGTCCTTAGGGTTCTCCTACGAGCAGTACTTC
cdr3_aa: CASSPGTASLGFSYEQYF
clone_size: NA
j_call: TRBJ2-7
d_call: TRBD1
v_call: TRBV5-1

cdr3_nt: TGTGCCAGCAGTCGTAAAACAGGGGACTACGAGCAGTACTTC
cdr3_aa: CASSRKTGDYEQYF
clone_size: NA
j_call: TRBJ2-7
d_call: TRBD1
v_call: TRBV27

cdr3_nt: TGCAGTGCTAGTCCGTTAGGGGCTGGAAACACCATATATTTT
cdr3_aa: CSASPLGAGNTIYF
clone_size: NA
j_call: TRBJ1-3
d_call: NA
v_call: TRBV20-1

cdr3_nt: TGTGCCAGCAGCTCTAGTGTTCAGGGTTTGGGCGATGGCTACACCTTC
cdr3_aa: CASSSSVQGLGDGYTF
clone_size: NA
j_call: TRBJ1-2
d_call: NA
v_call: TRBV7-8

cdr3_nt: TGTGCCAGCATCCGGACAGGAGGAAATGGCTACACCTTC
cdr3_aa: CASIRTGGNGYTF
clone_size: NA
j_call: TRBJ1-2
d_call: TRBD1
v_call: TRBV2

cdr3_nt: TGTGCCAGCAGCCAACAGGCCGAAAGGATGAACACTGAAGCTTTCTTT
cdr3_aa: CASSQQAERMNTEAFF
clone_size: NA
j_call: TRBJ1-1
d_call: NA
v_call: TRBV3-1/TRBV3-2

cdr3_nt: TGCGCCAGCAGCAAAGGACAGGGGTTGGGAAACCCGTACTTC
cdr3_aa: CASSKGQGLGNPYF
clone_size: NA
j_call: TRBJ2-5
d_call: TRBD1
v_call: TRBV5-1

cdr3_nt: TGTGCCAGCAGCTCCCGGGACAGGGGGGACTATGGCTACACCTTC
cdr3_aa: CASSSRDRGDYGYTF
clone_size: NA
j_call: TRBJ1-2
d_call: TRBD1
v_call: TRBV7-9

cdr3_nt: TGTGCCAGCAGCCACCGACTCACAGGGGGCGCATTAGGCGGCTACACCTTC
cdr3_aa: CASSHRLTGGALGGYTF
clone_size: NA
j_call: TRBJ1-2
d_call: TRBD1
v_call: TRBV3-1/TRBV3-2

cdr3_nt: TGTGCCAGCAGGTCTCACAGGGTCTTTCATTCACCCCTCCACTTT
cdr3_aa: CASRSHRVFHSPLHF
clone_size: NA
j_call: TRBJ1-6
d_call: NA
v_call: TRBV6-5

cdr3_nt: TGTGCCATCAGTGAGTCGGGGGCACGGACCTCCTACGAGCAGTACTTC
cdr3_aa: CAISESGARTSYEQYF
clone_size: NA
j_call: TRBJ2-7
d_call: NA
v_call: TRBV10-3

cdr3_nt: TGTGCCAGCCGCAGGTACTCTGGAAACACCATATATTTT
cdr3_aa: CASRRYSGNTIYF
clone_size: NA
j_call: TRBJ1-3
d_call: NA
v_call: TRBV2

cdr3_nt: TGCGCCAGCAGTTTTACCAAGGCGGCAGGGGGCGTTAAGGGTCAGCCCCAGCATTTT
cdr3_aa: CASSFTKAAGGVKGQPQHF
clone_size: few
j_call: TRBJ1-5
d_call: TRBD1
v_call: TRBV10-1